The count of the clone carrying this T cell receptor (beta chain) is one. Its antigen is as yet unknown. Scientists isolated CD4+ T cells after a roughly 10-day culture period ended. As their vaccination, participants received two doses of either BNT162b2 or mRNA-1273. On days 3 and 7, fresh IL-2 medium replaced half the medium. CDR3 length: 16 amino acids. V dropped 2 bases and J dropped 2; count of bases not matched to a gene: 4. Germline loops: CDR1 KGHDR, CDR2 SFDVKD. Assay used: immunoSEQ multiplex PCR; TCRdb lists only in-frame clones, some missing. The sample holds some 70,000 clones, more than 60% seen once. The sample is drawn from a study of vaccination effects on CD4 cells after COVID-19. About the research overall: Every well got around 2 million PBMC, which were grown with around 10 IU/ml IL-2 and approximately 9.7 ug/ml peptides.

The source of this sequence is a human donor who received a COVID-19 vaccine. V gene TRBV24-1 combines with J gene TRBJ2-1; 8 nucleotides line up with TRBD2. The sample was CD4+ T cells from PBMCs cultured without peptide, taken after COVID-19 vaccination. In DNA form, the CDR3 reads TGTGCCACCAGTGATTCCGAGCGGGGGACCTACAATGAGCAGTTCTTC. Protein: CATSDSERGTYNEQFF.